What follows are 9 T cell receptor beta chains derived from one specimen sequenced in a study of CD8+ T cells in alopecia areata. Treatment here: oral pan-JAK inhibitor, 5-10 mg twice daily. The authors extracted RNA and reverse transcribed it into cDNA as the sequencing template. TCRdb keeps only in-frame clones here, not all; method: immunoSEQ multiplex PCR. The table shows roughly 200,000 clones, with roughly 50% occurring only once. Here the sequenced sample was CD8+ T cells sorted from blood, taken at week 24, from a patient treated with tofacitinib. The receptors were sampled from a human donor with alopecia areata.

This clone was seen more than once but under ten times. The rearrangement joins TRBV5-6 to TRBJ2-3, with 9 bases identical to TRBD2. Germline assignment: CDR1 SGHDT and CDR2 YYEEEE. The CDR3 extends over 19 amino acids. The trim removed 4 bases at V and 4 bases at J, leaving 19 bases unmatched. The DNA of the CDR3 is TGTGCCAGCAGCCCGGAGGTCGGAGGAACCTCTAGCGGGGCAGATACGCAGTATTTT. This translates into CASSPEVGGTSSGADTQYF.

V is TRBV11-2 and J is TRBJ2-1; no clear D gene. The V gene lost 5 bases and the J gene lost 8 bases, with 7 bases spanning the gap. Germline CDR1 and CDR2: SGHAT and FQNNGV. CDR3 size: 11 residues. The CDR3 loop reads CASSNDYEQFF. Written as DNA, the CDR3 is TGTGCCAGCAGCAACGATTATGAGCAGTTCTTC.

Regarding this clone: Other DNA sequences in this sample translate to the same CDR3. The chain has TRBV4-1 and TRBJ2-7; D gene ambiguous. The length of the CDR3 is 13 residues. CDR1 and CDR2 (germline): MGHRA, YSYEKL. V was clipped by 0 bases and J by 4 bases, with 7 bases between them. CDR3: CASSQDIGYEQYF. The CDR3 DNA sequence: TGCGCCAGCAGCCAAGATATCGGATACGAGCAGTACTTC.

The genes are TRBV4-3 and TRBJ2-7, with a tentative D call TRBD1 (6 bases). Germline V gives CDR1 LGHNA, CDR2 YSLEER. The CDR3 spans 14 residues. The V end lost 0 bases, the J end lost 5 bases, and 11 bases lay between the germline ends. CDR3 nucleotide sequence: TGCGCCAGCAGCCAAGATACAGGGACGAACGAGCAGTACTTC. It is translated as CASSQDTGTNEQYF.

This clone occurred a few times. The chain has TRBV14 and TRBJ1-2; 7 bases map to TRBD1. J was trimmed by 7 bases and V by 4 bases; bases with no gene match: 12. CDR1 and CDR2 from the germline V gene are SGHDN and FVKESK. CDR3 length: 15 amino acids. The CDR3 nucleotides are TGTGCCAGCAGCCTCTCCCCGGGACAGCTAAGTGGCTACACCTTC. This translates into CASSLSPGQLSGYTF.

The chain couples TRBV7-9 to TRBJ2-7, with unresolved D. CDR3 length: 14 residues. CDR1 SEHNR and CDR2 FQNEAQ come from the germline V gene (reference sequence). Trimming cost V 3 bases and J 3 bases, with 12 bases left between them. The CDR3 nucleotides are TGTGCCAGCAGCTTCCAAAGAAATTTCTACGAGCAGTACTTC. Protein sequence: CASSFQRNFYEQYF.

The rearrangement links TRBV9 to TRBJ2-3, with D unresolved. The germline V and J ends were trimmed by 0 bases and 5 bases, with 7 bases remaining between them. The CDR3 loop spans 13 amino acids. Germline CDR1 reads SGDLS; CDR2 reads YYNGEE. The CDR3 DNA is TGTGCCAGCAGCGTAGGGAGAGGAGATACGCAGTATTTT. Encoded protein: CASSVGRGDTQYF.

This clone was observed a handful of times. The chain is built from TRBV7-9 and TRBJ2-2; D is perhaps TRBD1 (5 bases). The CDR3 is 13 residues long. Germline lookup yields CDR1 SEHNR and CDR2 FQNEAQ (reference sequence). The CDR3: CASWQGNTGELFF. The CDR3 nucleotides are TGTGCTTCGTGGCAGGGGAACACCGGGGAGCTGTTTTTT.

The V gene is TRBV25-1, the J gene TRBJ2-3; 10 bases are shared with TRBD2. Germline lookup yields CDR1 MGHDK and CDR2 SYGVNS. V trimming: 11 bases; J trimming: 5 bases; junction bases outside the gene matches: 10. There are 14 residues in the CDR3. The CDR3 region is CAAGSGGAIDTQYF. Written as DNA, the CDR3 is TGTGCCGCGGGGAGCGGGGGGGCCATAGATACGCAGTATTTT. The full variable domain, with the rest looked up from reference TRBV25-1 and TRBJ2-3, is EADIYQTPRYLVIGTGKKITLECSQTMGHDKMYWYQQDPGMELHLIHYSYGVNSTEKGDLSSESTVSRIRTEHFPLTLESARPSHTSQYLCAAGSGGAIDTQYFGPGTRLTVL.